This entry is about one T cell receptor beta chain. Its antigen is not identified. These data originate in a study of monozygotic twins with inflammatory bowel disease. Using the 5' RACE reads, TCRdb records one entry per CDR3 protein without DNA. Seen in this sample are 300,000 to 350,000 distinct CDR3 sequences; the ten most common clones hold 2% to 2.5%. Study outcomes and limitations: With inverse Simpson as the measure, TCRbeta diversity was lower in IBD patients than in healthy co-twins. Some repertoire variability may stem from patients' differing immunosuppressive treatments. Nothing supported a single strong signal or clonotype that was associated with IBD.

Unfractionated whole blood yielded total RNA, and T cells were not sorted. The sequencing sample was made of blood. This TCR derives from a human donor with ulcerative colitis or Crohn's disease, or a healthy co-twin of an affected twin (not recorded which).

The chain's CDR3 is CASSSTAGQTEAFF. J is TRBJ1-1 and V is TRBV12-3 or TRBV12-4. CDR3 length: 14 residues.